This T cell receptor (beta chain) was captured in a study of T cell repertoires in cytomegalovirus infection. On the study more broadly: Used in the study were CMV epitopes, some recently identified and HLA-C-restricted, others well-studied and HLA-B-restricted. General study results and limits: HLA-C-restricted CMV clonotypes gave the most frequent clonotype in two of eight donors. Cumulative public TCR beta family frequency identified carriers of CMV plus the relevant HLA.

To note about this clonotype: Its antigen is not known.

TCRdb ran MiXCR on the reads and lists one entry per CDR3 protein. In the table there are roughly 990,000 distinct CDR3 sequences, roughly 31% of which are singletons. The V gene's germline CDR1 is DFQATT and CDR2 SNEGSKA (reference sequence). The J segment lost 5 bases and the V segment lost 0 bases, leaving 8 bases of the junction unmatched. The CDR3 is 15 amino acids. The chain combines TRBV20-1 with TRBJ2-5; 8 nucleotides agree with TRBD2. This sample comprised cultured CD8+ T cells from PBMCs, obtained from culture after CMV antigen stimulation. The receptor comes from a human donor in good health (CMV status not recorded). Some clones in this sample may be carry-over from other donors' samples. Here the CDR3 DNA reads TGCAGTGCTAGAGATCCCGAGCGGGGGATCGAGACCCAGTACTTC. It codes for CSARDPERGIETQYF.